Sequencing of this T cell receptor (beta chain) was carried out in a study of blood T cell repertoires in COVID-19. Sequencing used immunoSEQ multiplex PCR; TCRdb keeps in-frame clones, though not all of them. The data contain fewer than 300,000 clones, approximately 82% of them singletons. From germline, CDR1 is SGHTA and CDR2 FQGNSA. The CDR3 has 15 amino acids. Trimming left V 2 bases short and J 1 base short, with 9 bases between. This clonotype was obtained from a woman in her seventies with active or convalescent COVID-19. The rearrangement uses TRBV7-2 and TRBJ1-3; a possible D gene is TRBD1 (5 bases). Sequencing was performed on peripheral blood. CDR3 DNA sequence: TGTGCCAGCAGCTTACGTTCAGGGTCTGGAAACACCATATATTTT. This sequence encodes CASSLRSGSGNTIYF.